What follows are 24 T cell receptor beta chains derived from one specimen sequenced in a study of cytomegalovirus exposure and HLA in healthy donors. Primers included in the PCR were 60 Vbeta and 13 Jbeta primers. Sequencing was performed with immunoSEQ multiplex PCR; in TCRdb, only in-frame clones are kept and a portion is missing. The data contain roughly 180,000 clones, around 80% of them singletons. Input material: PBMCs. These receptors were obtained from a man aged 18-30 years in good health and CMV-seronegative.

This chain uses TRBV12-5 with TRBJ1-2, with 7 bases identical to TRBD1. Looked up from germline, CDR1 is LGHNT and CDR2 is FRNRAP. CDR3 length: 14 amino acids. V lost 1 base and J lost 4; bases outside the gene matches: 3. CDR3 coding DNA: TGTGCTAGTGGTTTGGGGGACAGTAGCTATGGCTACACCTTC. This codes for CASGLGDSSYGYTF. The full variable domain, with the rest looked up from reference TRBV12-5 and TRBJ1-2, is DARVTQTPRHKVTEMGQEVTMRCQPILGHNTVFWYRQTMMQGLELLAYFRNRAPLDDSGMPKDRFSAEMPDATLATLKIQPSEPRDSAVYFCASGLGDSSYGYTFGSGTRLTVV.

The CDR3 region is CAWRGQGADGYTF. Written as DNA, the CDR3 is TGTGCCTGGAGAGGACAGGGCGCGGATGGCTACACCTTC. The gene calls are TRBV30 and TRBJ1-2, with 8 bases identical to TRBD1. Germline V CDR1 and CDR2: GTSNPN, SVGIG (reference sequence). The CDR3 covers 13 residues. After removal of 3 bases from V and 6 bases from J, the junction contained 6 bases not matched to a gene. The complete variable domain, with remaining parts taken from reference TRBV30 and TRBJ1-2, reads SQTIHQWPATLVQPVGSPLSLECTVEGTSNPNLYWYRQAAGRGLQLLFYSVGIGQISSEVPQNLSASRPQDRQFILSSKKLLLSDSGFYLCAWRGQGADGYTFGSGTRLTVV.

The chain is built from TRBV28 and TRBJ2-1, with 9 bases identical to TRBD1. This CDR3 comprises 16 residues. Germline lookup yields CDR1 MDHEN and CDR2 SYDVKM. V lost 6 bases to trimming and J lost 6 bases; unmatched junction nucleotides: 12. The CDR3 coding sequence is TGTGCCAGCAGGGCCCACCGGGACAGGGCTGGCAATGAGCAGTTCTTC. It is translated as CASRAHRDRAGNEQFF.

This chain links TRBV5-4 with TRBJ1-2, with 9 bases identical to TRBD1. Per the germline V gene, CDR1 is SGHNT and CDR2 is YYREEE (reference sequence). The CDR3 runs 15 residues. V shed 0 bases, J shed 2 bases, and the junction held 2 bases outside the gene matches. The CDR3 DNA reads TGTGCCAGCAGCTTGGGGGGGACAGGGAACTATGGCTACACCTTC. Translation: CASSLGGTGNYGYTF.

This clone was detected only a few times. The CDR3 DNA reads TGTGCCAGCTCACCACAAAGGACAGGGTCCAATGAGCAGTTCTTC. Protein product: CASSPQRTGSNEQFF. The V gene is TRBV18, the J gene TRBJ2-1, with 8 nucleotides matching TRBD1. In germline, CDR1 is KGHSH, CDR2 LQKENI. V shed 1 base, J shed 6 bases, and the junction held 5 bases outside the gene matches. This CDR3 contains 15 residues.

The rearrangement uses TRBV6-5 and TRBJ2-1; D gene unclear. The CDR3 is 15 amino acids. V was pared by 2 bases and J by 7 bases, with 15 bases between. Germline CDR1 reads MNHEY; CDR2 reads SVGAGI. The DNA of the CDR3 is TGTGCCAGCAGTTACACCTTCGTTTCTCGGAATGAGCAGTTCTTC. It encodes CASSYTFVSRNEQFF.

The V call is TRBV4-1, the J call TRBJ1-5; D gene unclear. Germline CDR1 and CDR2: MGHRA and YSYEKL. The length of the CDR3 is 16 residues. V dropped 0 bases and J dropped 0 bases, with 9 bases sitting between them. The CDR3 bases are TGCGCCAGCAGCCAAGATCAGTCATATAGCAATCAGCCCCAGCATTTT. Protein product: CASSQDQSYSNQPQHF.

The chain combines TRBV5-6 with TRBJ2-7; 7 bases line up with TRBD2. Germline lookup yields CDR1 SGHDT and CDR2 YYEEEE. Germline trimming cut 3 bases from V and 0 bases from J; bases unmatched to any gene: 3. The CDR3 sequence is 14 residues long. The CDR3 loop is CASSWGGYSYEQYF. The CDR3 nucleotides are TGTGCCAGCAGCTGGGGGGGGTACTCCTACGAGCAGTACTTC.

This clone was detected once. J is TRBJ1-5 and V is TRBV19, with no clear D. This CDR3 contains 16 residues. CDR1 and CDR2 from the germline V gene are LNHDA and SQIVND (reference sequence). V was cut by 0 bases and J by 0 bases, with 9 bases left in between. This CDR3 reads CASSIDTAYSNQPQHF. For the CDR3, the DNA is TGTGCCAGTAGTATAGACACAGCATATAGCAATCAGCCCCAGCATTTT. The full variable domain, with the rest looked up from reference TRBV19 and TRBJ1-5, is DGGITQSPKYLFRKEGQNVTLSCEQNLNHDAMYWYRQDPGQGLRLIYYSQIVNDFQKGDIAEGYSVSREKKESFPLTVTSAQKNPTAFYLCASSIDTAYSNQPQHFGDGTRLSIL.

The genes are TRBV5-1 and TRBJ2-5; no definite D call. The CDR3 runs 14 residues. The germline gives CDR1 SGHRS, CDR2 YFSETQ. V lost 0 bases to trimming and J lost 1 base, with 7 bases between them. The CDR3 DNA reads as TGCGCCAGCAGCTTGGGCAGATCCCAAGAGACCCAGTACTTC. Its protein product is CASSLGRSQETQYF.

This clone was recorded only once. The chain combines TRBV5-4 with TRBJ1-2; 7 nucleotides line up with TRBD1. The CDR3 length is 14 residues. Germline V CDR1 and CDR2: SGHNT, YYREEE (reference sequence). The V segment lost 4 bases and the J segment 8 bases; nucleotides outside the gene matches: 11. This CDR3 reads CASSPERGRGGYTF. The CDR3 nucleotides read TGTGCCAGCAGCCCAGAGAGGGGGCGCGGGGGCTACACCTTC.

The CDR3 is CAWRWRGGSYEQYF. As DNA, the CDR3 is TGTGCCTGGAGATGGCGGGGGGGCTCCTACGAGCAGTACTTC. The chain uses TRBV30 and TRBJ2-7; 9 bases align to TRBD2. This CDR3 has 14 residues. V dropped 3 bases and J dropped 0; count of bases not matched to a gene: 3. Germline values: CDR1 GTSNPN, CDR2 SVGIG (reference sequence).

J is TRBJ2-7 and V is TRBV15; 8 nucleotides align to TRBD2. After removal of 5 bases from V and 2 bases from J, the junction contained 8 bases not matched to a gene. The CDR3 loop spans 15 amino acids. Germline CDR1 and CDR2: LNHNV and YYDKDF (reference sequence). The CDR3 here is CATSPRISGTYEQYF. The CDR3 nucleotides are TGTGCCACCAGCCCCCGCATTAGCGGGACCTACGAGCAGTACTTC.

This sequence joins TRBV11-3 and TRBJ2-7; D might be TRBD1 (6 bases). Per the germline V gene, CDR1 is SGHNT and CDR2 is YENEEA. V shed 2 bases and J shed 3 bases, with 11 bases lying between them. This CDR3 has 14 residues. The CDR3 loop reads CASSLRQADYEQYF. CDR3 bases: TGTGCCAGCAGCTTAAGACAGGCCGACTACGAGCAGTACTTC.

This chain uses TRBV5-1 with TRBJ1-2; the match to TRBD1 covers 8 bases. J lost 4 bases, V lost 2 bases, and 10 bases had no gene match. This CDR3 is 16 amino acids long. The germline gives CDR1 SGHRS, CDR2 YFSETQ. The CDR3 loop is CASSLQGVARVYGYTF. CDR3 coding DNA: TGCGCCAGCAGCTTACAGGGGGTCGCGCGCGTCTATGGCTACACCTTC.

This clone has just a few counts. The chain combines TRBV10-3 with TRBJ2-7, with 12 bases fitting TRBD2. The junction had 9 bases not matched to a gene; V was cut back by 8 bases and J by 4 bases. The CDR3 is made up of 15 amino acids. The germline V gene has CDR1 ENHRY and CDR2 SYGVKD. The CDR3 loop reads CAISTSGRKGYEQYF. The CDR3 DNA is TGTGCCATCTCAACTAGCGGGAGGAAAGGGTACGAGCAGTACTTC.

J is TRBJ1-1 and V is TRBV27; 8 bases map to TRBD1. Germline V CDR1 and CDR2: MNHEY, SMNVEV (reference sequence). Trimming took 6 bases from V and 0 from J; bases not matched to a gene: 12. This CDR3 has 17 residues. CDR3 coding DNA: TGTGCCAGCAGATCCCGCCACAGGGGGGGTATGAACACTGAAGCTTTCTTT. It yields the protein CASRSRHRGGMNTEAFF.

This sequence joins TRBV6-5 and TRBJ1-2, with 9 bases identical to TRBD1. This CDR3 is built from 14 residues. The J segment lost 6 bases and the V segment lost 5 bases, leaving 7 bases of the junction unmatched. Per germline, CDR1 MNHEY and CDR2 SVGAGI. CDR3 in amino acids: CASSHRDRVNGYTF. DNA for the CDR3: TGTGCCAGCAGTCACCGGGACAGGGTAAATGGCTACACCTTC.

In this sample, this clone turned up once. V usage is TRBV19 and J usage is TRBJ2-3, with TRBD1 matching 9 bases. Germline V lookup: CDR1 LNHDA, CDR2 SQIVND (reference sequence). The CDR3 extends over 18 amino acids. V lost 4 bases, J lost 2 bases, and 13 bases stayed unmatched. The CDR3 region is CASSNRDRALLPTDTQYF. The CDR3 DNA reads TGTGCCAGTAGTAACCGGGACAGGGCCCTCTTACCCACAGATACGCAGTATTTT.

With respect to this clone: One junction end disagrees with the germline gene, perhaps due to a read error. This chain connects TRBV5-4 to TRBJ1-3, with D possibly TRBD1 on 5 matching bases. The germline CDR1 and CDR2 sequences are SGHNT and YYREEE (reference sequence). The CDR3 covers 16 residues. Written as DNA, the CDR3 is TGTGCCACCAGCAAGGCCGGGGGAACGTTCGGAAACACCATATATTTT. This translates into CATSKAGGTFGNTIYF.

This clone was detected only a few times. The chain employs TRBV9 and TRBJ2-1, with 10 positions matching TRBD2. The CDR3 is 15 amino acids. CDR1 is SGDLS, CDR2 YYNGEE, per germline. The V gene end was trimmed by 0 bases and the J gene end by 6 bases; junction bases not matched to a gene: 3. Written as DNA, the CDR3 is TGTGCCAGCAGCGTAGCGGCTAGCGGGGGCAATGAGCAGTTCTTC. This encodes CASSVAASGGNEQFF. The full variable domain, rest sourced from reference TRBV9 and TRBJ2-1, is DSGVTQTPKHLITATGQRVTLRCSPRSGDLSVYWYQQSLDQGLQFLIQYYNGEERAKGNILERFSAQQFPDLHSELNLSSLELGDSALYFCASSVAASGGNEQFFGPGTRLTVL.

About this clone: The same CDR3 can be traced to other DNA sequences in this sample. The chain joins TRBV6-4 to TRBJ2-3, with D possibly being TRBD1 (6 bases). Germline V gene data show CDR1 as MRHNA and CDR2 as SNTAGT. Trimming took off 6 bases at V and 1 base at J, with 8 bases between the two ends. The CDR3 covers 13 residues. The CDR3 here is CASSAGGTDTQYF. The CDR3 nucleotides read TGTGCCAGCAGCGCAGGGGGCACAGATACGCAGTATTTT.

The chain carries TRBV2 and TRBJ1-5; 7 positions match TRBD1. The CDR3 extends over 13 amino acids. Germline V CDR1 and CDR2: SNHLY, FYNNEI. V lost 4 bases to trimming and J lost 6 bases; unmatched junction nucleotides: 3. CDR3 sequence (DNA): TGTGCCAGCAGTGTGACAGGGATTCAGCCCCAGCATTTT. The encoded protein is CASSVTGIQPQHF.

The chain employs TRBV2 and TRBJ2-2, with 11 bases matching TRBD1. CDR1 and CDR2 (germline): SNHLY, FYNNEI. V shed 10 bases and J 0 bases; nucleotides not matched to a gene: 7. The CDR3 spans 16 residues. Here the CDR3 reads CATARDRGSNTGELFF. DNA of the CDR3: TGTGCCACAGCCCGGGACAGGGGGTCGAACACCGGGGAGCTGTTTTTT. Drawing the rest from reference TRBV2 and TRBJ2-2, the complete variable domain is EPEVTQTPSHQVTQMGQEVILRCVPISNHLYFYWYRQILGQKVEFLVSFYNNEISEKSEIFDDQFSVERPDGSNFTLKIRSTKLEDSAMYFCATARDRGSNTGELFFGEGSRLTVL.